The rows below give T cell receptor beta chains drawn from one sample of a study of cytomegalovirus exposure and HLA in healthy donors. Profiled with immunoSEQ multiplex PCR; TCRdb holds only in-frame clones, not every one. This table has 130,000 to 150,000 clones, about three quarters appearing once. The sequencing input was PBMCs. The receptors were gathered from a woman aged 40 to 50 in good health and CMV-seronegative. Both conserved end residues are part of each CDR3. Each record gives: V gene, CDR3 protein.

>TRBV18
CASSPLSGQGNYGYTF
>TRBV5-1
CASSLADPGGNSYNEQFF
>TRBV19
CATTRTTGNTEAFF
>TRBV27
CASSFGSTYEQYF
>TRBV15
CATSREYSGGTSEQFF
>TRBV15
CATSRDSTGFPEAFF
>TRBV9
CASSTFDSRLGNTIYF
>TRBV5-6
CASSLSDRPYFSTDTQYF
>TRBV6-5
CASSYGTGGADTQYF
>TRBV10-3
CAIRDRDRGSPLHF
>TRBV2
CASRHREGQPQHF
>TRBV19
CASSPGQGIGWGNQPQHF
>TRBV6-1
CASSEARDRRAFF
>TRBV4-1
CASSNYRGPNTGELFF
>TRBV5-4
CASRWEGGTQYF
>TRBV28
CASSLRTRYTF
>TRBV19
CASTPGGARTGELFF
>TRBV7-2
CASSQDSQPLHF
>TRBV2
CASTAGTGGYQPQHF
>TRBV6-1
CASSEESPYRSNSPLHF
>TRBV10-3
CAISESTIRAGDYGYTF
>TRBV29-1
CSASDRGNTEAFF
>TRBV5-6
CASSLGHISTDTQYF
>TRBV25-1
CATRSSGYNSPLHF
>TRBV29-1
CSVGQAAGNTIYF
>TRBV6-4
CASSDSGGDYGYTF
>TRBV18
CASSPEAIWHEQFF
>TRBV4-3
CASSQDGPGGEKLFF
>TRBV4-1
CASSQRDRASYEQYF
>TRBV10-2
CASGSGGAREQFF